This note documents a single T cell receptor beta chain sequence. Its target is not known. V lost 0 bases to trimming and J lost 8 bases; unmatched junction nucleotides: 5. The CDR3 contains 16 residues. Germline values: CDR1 SGHRS, CDR2 YFSETQ. The data belong to a study of long-term antiretroviral therapy in people with HIV. General observations from the study: Participants lacked recorded data on ART adherence, viral resistance or therapy changes. Whichever time point was examined, clones expanded before ART dominated the repertoire. Diversity went up after ART and still fell short of transplant donor controls.

In each sample, about 0.9-10 million cryopreserved PBMC were present before DNA extraction. They ran version v3.0 of the immunoSEQ assay at survey level. Libraries were prepared by immunoSEQ multiplex PCR; TCRdb keeps only in-frame clonotypes and omits some of them. The data hold about 22,000 clones, with about nine tenths observed a single time. The clonotype was recovered from a woman younger than 45 with HIV. The chain is built from TRBV5-1 and TRBJ2-1; 13 positions agree with TRBD2. Specimen: unsorted PBMCs, collected 1.8 years before starting antiretroviral therapy. CDR3 residues: CASSLDTSGGVHEQFF. DNA of the CDR3: TGCGCCAGCAGCTTGGATACTAGCGGGGGGGTCCATGAGCAGTTCTTC. The full variable domain, its missing parts supplied by reference TRBV5-1 and TRBJ2-1, is KAGVTQTPRYLIKTRGQQVTLSCSPISGHRSVSWYQQTPGQGLQFLFEYFSETQRNKGNFPGRFSGRQFSNSRSEMNVSTLELGDSALYLCASSLDTSGGVHEQFFGPGTRLTVL.